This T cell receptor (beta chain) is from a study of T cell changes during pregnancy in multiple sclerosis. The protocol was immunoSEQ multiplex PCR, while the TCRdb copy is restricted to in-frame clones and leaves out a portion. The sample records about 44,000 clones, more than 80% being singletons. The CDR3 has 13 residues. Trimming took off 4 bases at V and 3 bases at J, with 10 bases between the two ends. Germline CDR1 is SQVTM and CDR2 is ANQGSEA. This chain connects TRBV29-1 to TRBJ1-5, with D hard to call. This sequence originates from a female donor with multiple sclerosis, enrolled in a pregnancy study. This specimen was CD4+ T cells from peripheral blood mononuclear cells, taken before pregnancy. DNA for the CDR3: TGCAGCGTTGGGTCGGGGAACAATCAGCCCCAGCATTTT. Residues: CSVGSGNNQPQHF.